What follows are 9 T cell receptor beta chains derived from one specimen sequenced in a study of T cells in Graves' hyperthyroidism and ophthalmopathy. RNA transcripts provided the source from which TCR beta CDR3 regions were amplified. TCR CDR3 underwent first-round RT-PCR with the HTBI primer set. Each CDR3 protein gets one entry after TCRdb re-called the multiplex PCR reads with MiXCR. This table holds roughly 350,000 distinct CDR3 sequences, roughly an eighth found once. Sequenced material: blood. These TCRs come from a woman aged 40-49 years with Graves' ophthalmopathy.

The chain combines TRBV6-1 with TRBJ1-3, with no clear D. Germline CDR1 MNHNS, CDR2 SASEGT. Between the trimmed V and J ends, which lost 4 bases and 2 bases, there was a span of 6 bases. The CDR3 is 13 amino acids. The CDR3 loop is CASSARTGNTIYF. CDR3 sequence (DNA): TGTGCCAGCAGTGCGAGGACTGGAAACACCATATATTTT.

The chain has TRBV7-8 and TRBJ2-7, with 12 bases identical to TRBD2. After removal of 5 bases from V and 5 bases from J, the junction contained 13 bases not matched to a gene. The CDR3 is made up of 17 amino acids. Germline lookup yields CDR1 SGHVS and CDR2 FQNEAQ. CDR3 region: CASSPRLAGVITHEQYF. In DNA, the CDR3 is TGTGCCAGCAGCCCAAGACTAGCGGGAGTGATCACCCACGAGCAGTACTTC.

At least ten counts were recorded for this clonotype. The rearrangement links TRBV11-2 to TRBJ2-7, with TRBD2 matching 9 bases. The V gene end was trimmed by 1 base and the J gene end by 2 bases; junction bases not matched to a gene: 12. Germline CDR1 and CDR2: SGHAT and FQNNGV. The CDR3 is 18 residues long. The CDR3 loop is CASSLAGWGLARTYEQYF. In DNA, the CDR3 is TGTGCCAGCAGCTTAGCGGGTTGGGGACTAGCTAGAACCTACGAGCAGTACTTC. Looking up the rest from reference TRBV11-2 and TRBJ2-7 gives the full variable domain: EAGVAQSPRYKIIEKRQSVAFWCNPISGHATLYWYQQILGQGPKLLIQFQNNGVVDDSQLPKDRFSAERLKGVDSTLKIQPAKLEDSAVYLCASSLAGWGLARTYEQYFGPGTRLTVT.

This clonotype was detected many times. The genes are TRBV29-1 and TRBJ1-5, with 7 bases that match TRBD1. This CDR3 region has 13 residues. Germline trimming cut 3 bases from V and 6 bases from J; bases unmatched to any gene: 5. CDR1 SQVTM and CDR2 ANQGSEA come from the germline V gene. This CDR3 reads CSVEQGVGQPQHF. CDR3 DNA sequence: TGCAGCGTTGAGCAGGGGGTAGGTCAGCCCCAGCATTTT. Combining the CDR3 with reference TRBV29-1 and TRBJ1-5 gives the whole variable domain SAVISQKPSRDICQRGTSLTIQCQVDSQVTMMFWYRQQPGQSLTLIATANQGSEATYESGFVIDKFPISRPNLTFSTLTVSNMSPEDSSIYLCSVEQGVGQPQHFGDGTRLSIL.

This clonotype was counted only a few times. The chain links TRBV2 to TRBJ1-3; tentatively, D is TRBD1 (5 bases). V was clipped by 5 bases and J by 0 bases, with 14 bases between them. CDR1 SNHLY and CDR2 FYNNEI come from the germline V gene. This CDR3 contains 16 residues. CDR3 DNA sequence: TGTGCCAGCAGTACTGGCAACAGGCTCTCTGGAAACACCATATATTTT. This encodes CASSTGNRLSGNTIYF.

This clonotype was observed at least ten times. The chain is built from TRBV5-8 and TRBJ1-1, with D unresolved. This CDR3 has 14 amino acids. From germline, CDR1 is SGHTS and CDR2 YDEGEE. V was shortened by 3 bases and J by 1 base, with 10 bases between the two germline ends. The CDR3: CASSSNIENTEAFF. DNA of the CDR3: TGTGCCAGCAGCTCGAACATCGAGAACACTGAAGCTTTCTTT.

This clonotype came up many times. The CDR3, as DNA: TGTGCCATCAGCGCGGATGGAAACACCATATATTTT. This gives the protein CAISADGNTIYF. The rearrangement uses TRBV10-3 and TRBJ1-3; D call uncertain. This CDR3 has 12 amino acids. Trimming cost V 6 bases and J 3 bases, with 6 bases left between them. CDR1 is ENHRY and CDR2 is SYGVKD in the germline V gene.

This clonotype was seen ten or more times. The genes are TRBV19 and TRBJ1-5, with no clear D. V gave up 4 bases and J gave up 4 bases, with 17 bases separating them. This CDR3 contains 16 residues. Germline V gene lookup returns CDR1 LNHDA and CDR2 SQIVND (reference sequence). The CDR3 nucleotides read TGTGCCAGTAGTACGCGCGAGGGAGGGAGGAATCAGCCCCAGCATTTT. Encoded protein: CASSTREGGRNQPQHF. The complete variable domain, with remaining parts taken from reference TRBV19 and TRBJ1-5, reads DGGITQSPKYLFRKEGQNVTLSCEQNLNHDAMYWYRQDPGQGLRLIYYSQIVNDFQKGDIAEGYSVSREKKESFPLTVTSAQKNPTAFYLCASSTREGGRNQPQHFGDGTRLSIL.

This clonotype was detected ten times or more. This sequence joins TRBV29-1 and TRBJ2-4; D gene unclear. The CDR3 has 13 residues. Trimming cost V 4 bases and J 0 bases, with 7 bases left between them. Germline values: CDR1 SQVTM, CDR2 ANQGSEA. The CDR3 loop reads CSVGAGAKNIQYF. CDR3 DNA sequence: TGCAGCGTTGGGGCTGGAGCCAAAAACATTCAGTACTTC.